Presented here are 18 T cell receptor beta chains from one specimen sequenced in a study of T cell clones after liver transplantation. The table came from immunoSEQ multiplex PCR; TCRdb's copy has only in-frame clones and leaves some out. The sample contains about 75,000 clones, roughly nine tenths of which appear only once. The material was CD4+ T cells from blood, obtained before liver transplant. The source is a human donor who received a liver transplant.

The chain uses TRBV7-9 and TRBJ1-2; 11 nucleotides align to TRBD1. Germline CDR1 SEHNR, CDR2 FQNEAQ (reference sequence). The CDR3 is made up of 17 amino acids. V gave up 5 bases and J gave up 1 base; unmatched junction bases: 9. CDR3 DNA: TGTGCCAGCAGCCGAGAAGCCGGGACAGGGGGTAACTATGGCTACACCTTC. This encodes CASSREAGTGGNYGYTF.

The gene calls are TRBV12-5 and TRBJ1-2; D gene ambiguous. There are 12 residues in the CDR3. The ends were cut back, 5 bases at V and 3 bases at J, with 7 bases in the middle. Germline-derived CDR1 and CDR2 are LGHNT and FRNRAP. This CDR3 reads CASGVDYYGYTF. In DNA, the CDR3 is TGTGCTAGTGGTGTTGATTACTATGGCTACACCTTC.

V is TRBV7-3 and J is TRBJ2-6; no clear D gene. Germline V gives CDR1 SGHTA, CDR2 FQGTGA. Trimming pared 5 bases from V and 4 bases from J, leaving 9 bases between. This CDR3 has 14 amino acids. The DNA for the CDR3 is TGTGCCAGCAGCCCCGTCGCGGGGGCCAACGTCCTGACTTTC. Translation gives CASSPVAGANVLTF.

The V gene is TRBV5-1, the J gene TRBJ2-5; 7 bases map to TRBD2. Trimming at V came to 1 base and at J to 2 bases, leaving 8 bases not matched to a gene. The CDR3 contains 16 residues. The germline V gene has CDR1 SGHRS and CDR2 YFSETQ. The CDR3 DNA follows: TGCGCCAGCAGCTTGAATCTAGCGGACCTACAAGAGACCCAGTACTTC. Its protein product is CASSLNLADLQETQYF.

This clone was found a few times. This sequence joins TRBV7-3 and TRBJ1-1; no definite D call. CDR3 length: 13 residues. V was trimmed by 5 bases and J by 4 bases, leaving 11 bases between them. Germline V gene sequence: CDR1 SGHTA, CDR2 FQGTGA. In nucleotides, the CDR3 is TGTGCCAGCAGCCTTACGGCAGCCACTGAAGCTTTCTTT. It is translated as CASSLTAATEAFF.

This chain joins TRBV11-3 and TRBJ2-2; D gene ambiguous. The germline CDR1 and CDR2 sequences are SGHNT and YENEEA. Trimming removed 8 bases from V and 2 bases from J, with 6 bases in between. The CDR3 is made up of 12 amino acids. CDR3: CASAPNTGELFF. The CDR3 DNA reads as TGTGCCAGCGCCCCCAACACCGGGGAGCTGTTTTTT.

This sequence joins TRBV4-1 and TRBJ2-1, with 11 nucleotides matching TRBD2. The length of the CDR3 is 19 residues. Germline V gene data show CDR1 as MGHRA and CDR2 as YSYEKL. Germline trimming cut 1 base from V and 7 bases from J; bases unmatched to any gene: 15. Written as DNA, the CDR3 is TGCGCCAGCAGCCAAGTGGAACTGAATCTAGCGGGAGGTTGGAATGAGCAGTTCTTC. Protein sequence: CASSQVELNLAGGWNEQFF.

The chain employs TRBV15 and TRBJ2-3; 8 bases line up with TRBD2. CDR3 length: 15 residues. Germline CDR1 LNHNV, CDR2 YYDKDF (reference sequence). The ends lost 0 bases at V and 6 bases at J; junction bases unmatched: 5. Written as DNA, the CDR3 is TGTGCCACCAGCAGAGAGCTAGCGGGCTCCGATACGCAGTATTTT. Encoded protein: CATSRELAGSDTQYF.

This sequence joins TRBV14 and TRBJ2-7; D is ambiguous. Trimming shortened V by 3 bases and J by 0 bases, and 9 bases separated the two germline ends. This CDR3 is built from 14 residues. The germline V gene encodes CDR1 SGHDN and CDR2 FVKESK. The CDR3 DNA is TGTGCCAGCAGCCAGGGCCTTCCCTCCTACGAGCAGTACTTC. This gives the protein CASSQGLPSYEQYF. Using reference TRBV14 and TRBJ2-7 for the parts outside the CDR3, the full variable domain is EAGVTQFPSHSVIEKGQTVTLRCDPISGHDNLYWYRRVMGKEIKFLLHFVKESKQDESGMPNNRFLAERTGGTYSTLKVQPAELEDSGVYFCASSQGLPSYEQYFGPGTRLTVT.

This CDR3 reads CASRGQTGNTIYF. Here the CDR3 DNA reads TGTGCCAGCAGGGGACAGACTGGAAACACCATATATTTT. This chain connects TRBV6-6 to TRBJ1-3; 7 bases fit TRBD1. CDR3 length equals 13 residues. After removal of 6 bases from V and 2 bases from J, the junction contained 1 base not matched to a gene. The germline V gene encodes CDR1 MNHNY and CDR2 SVGAGI (reference sequence).

The chain joins TRBV6-1 to TRBJ1-3; D is undetermined. The CDR3 has 10 residues. Per the germline V gene, CDR1 is MNHNS and CDR2 is SASEGT. With 8 bases removed from V and 4 bases from J, the gap between germline ends came to 3 bases. The CDR3 DNA is TGTGCCAGCGTGGGAAACACCATATATTTT. Its protein product is CASVGNTIYF.

The chain is built from TRBV9 and TRBJ1-4, with D possibly being TRBD1 (5 bases). CDR3 length: 15 residues. V lost 4 bases and J 7 bases, leaving 17 bases between the germline ends. In germline, CDR1 is SGDLS, CDR2 YYNGEE. The CDR3 sequence: CASSPLAGKGEKLFF. The CDR3 bases are TGTGCCAGCAGCCCCTTGGCAGGGAAGGGTGAAAAACTGTTTTTT.

The rearrangement joins TRBV9 to TRBJ2-3; TRBD2 matches at 15 bases. The CDR3 loop spans 18 amino acids. The J segment lost 2 bases and the V segment lost 0 bases, leaving 4 bases of the junction unmatched. In germline, CDR1 is SGDLS, CDR2 YYNGEE. The CDR3 reads CASSVEGLAGGDTDTQYF. CDR3 nucleotide sequence: TGTGCCAGCAGCGTAGAAGGACTAGCGGGAGGGGACACAGATACGCAGTATTTT.

The chain employs TRBV10-1 and TRBJ2-7; no definite D call. Deletions cut 1 base from V and 5 bases from J, with 15 bases between. Germline loops: CDR1 WNHNN, CDR2 SYGVQD (reference sequence). This CDR3 contains 15 residues. The CDR3, as DNA: TGCGCCAGCAGTGAGTTGGCGAGAGGTGGGGACGAGCAGTACTTC. Its translation: CASSELARGGDEQYF.

This clone was seen a handful of times. The chain combines TRBV5-5 with TRBJ2-7; TRBD1 agrees at 10 bases. This CDR3 has 14 amino acids. The germline V gene encodes CDR1 SGHKS and CDR2 YYEKEE (reference sequence). The V gene end was trimmed by 4 bases and the J gene end by 3 bases; junction bases not matched to a gene: 4. The CDR3 protein is CASSGTGVLYEQYF. The CDR3 nucleotides read TGTGCCAGCAGCGGGACAGGGGTTCTCTACGAGCAGTACTTC. The full variable domain, rest sourced from reference TRBV5-5 and TRBJ2-7, is DAGVTQSPTHLIKTRGQQVTLRCSPISGHKSVSWYQQVLGQGPQFIFQYYEKEERGRGNFPDRFSARQFPNYSSELNVNALLLGDSALYLCASSGTGVLYEQYFGPGTRLTVT.

The chain combines TRBV11-1 with TRBJ1-2; D not certain. Germline CDR1 and CDR2: SGHAT and FQDESV (reference sequence). Deletions cut 4 bases from V and 2 bases from J, with 8 bases between. This CDR3 spans 13 amino acids. CDR3 sequence (DNA): TGTGCCAGCAGCTACCACGGGAACTATGGCTACACCTTC. Its protein product is CASSYHGNYGYTF.

The J gene is TRBJ1-5, the V gene TRBV28; a weak D match, TRBD1 (6 bases). Germline lookup yields CDR1 MDHEN and CDR2 SYDVKM. Between the trimmed V and J ends, which lost 3 bases and 7 bases, there was a span of 16 bases. CDR3 length: 15 residues. The CDR3 spells CASSFLSGAEQPQHF. CDR3 sequence (DNA): TGTGCCAGCAGTTTCCTATCGGGGGCGGAACAGCCCCAGCATTTT.

This chain joins TRBV5-4 and TRBJ2-7; D gene ambiguous. V was cut by 0 bases and J by 1 base, with 5 bases left in between. Germline CDR1 SGHNT, CDR2 YYREEE (reference sequence). The CDR3 length is 13 residues. This chain's CDR3 is CASSLDRSYEQYF. In DNA, the CDR3 is TGTGCCAGCAGCTTGGACAGATCCTACGAGCAGTACTTC.